This T cell receptor beta chain was sequenced for a study of response to subunit inactivated influenza vaccine. Points from the study as a whole: Every seasonal influenza vaccination brings in few new T cells, the authors suggested.

This clonotype was seen more than once but under ten times. Its antigen remains unidentified. The ends lost 5 bases at V and 7 bases at J; junction bases unmatched: 13. In germline, CDR1 is MNHEY, CDR2 SVGEGT. This CDR3 region has 16 residues. TCRdb recomputed calls from the RT-PCR reads with MiXCR, one row per CDR3 protein. Among fewer than 550,000 distinct CDR3 sequences listed, about 25% were seen once. The source is a man between 50 and 59 years old who received an inactivated influenza vaccine. The sample in question was CD4+ T cells sorted from PBMCs, obtained around 5 days after vaccination. J is TRBJ2-3 and V is TRBV6-2 or TRBV6-3; 9 bases agree with TRBD1. CDR3 sequence reads: CASSDFRDRAANTQYF. The CDR3 DNA follows: TGTGCCAGCAGTGACTTCCGGGACAGGGCCGCGAATACGCAGTATTTT.